These T cell receptor beta chains were read from a single sample in a study of blood T cell repertoires in COVID-19. Clones were sequenced by immunoSEQ multiplex PCR, and TCRdb holds only the in-frame ones, with some missing. The sample includes about 150,000 clones, more than 75% of them seen just once. What was sequenced was peripheral blood. The receptors come from a human donor with acute or convalescent COVID-19. The donor label of this sample is uncertain. CDR3s include the opening cysteine and the closing phenylalanine or tryptophan. D genes are given only for firm matches. A clone size is listed for some rows: how often the clone was seen (once, few, many), or a class if it is expanded.

v_call: TRBV4-1; j_call: TRBJ1-4; cdr3_length: 16; d_call: NA; clone_size: NA; cdr3_nt: TGCGCCAGCAGCCAAGATCAGGCCAGATCGAATGAAAAACTGTTTTTT; cdr3_aa: CASSQDQARSNEKLFF
v_call: TRBV10-3; j_call: TRBJ1-2; cdr3_length: 14; d_call: NA; clone_size: NA; cdr3_nt: TGTGCCATCAGTGATGGCGGCAGCAACTATGGCTACACCTTC; cdr3_aa: CAISDGGSNYGYTF
v_call: TRBV15; j_call: TRBJ2-2; cdr3_length: 15; d_call: TRBD1; clone_size: NA; cdr3_nt: TGTGCCACCAGCTGGGACAGGGGGAACACCGGGGAGCTGTTTTTT; cdr3_aa: CATSWDRGNTGELFF
v_call: TRBV28; j_call: TRBJ1-2; cdr3_length: 14; d_call: NA; clone_size: NA; cdr3_nt: TGTGCCAGCAGCCTCGGACAAGTCAACTATGGCTACACCTTC; cdr3_aa: CASSLGQVNYGYTF
v_call: TRBV2; j_call: TRBJ2-6; cdr3_length: 18; d_call: NA; clone_size: NA; cdr3_nt: TGTGCCAGCAGGGGGGAAGGAGGACTAAACTCTGGGGCCAACGTCCTGACTTTC; cdr3_aa: CASRGEGGLNSGANVLTF
v_call: TRBV29-1; j_call: TRBJ2-1; cdr3_length: 16; d_call: TRBD1; clone_size: NA; cdr3_nt: TGCAGCGTTGATACAGGGACAGGGGGGTTCGGGTATGAGCAGTTCTTC; cdr3_aa: CSVDTGTGGFGYEQFF
v_call: TRBV28; j_call: TRBJ2-7; cdr3_length: 15; d_call: NA; clone_size: NA; cdr3_nt: TGTGCCAGCAGACCCTCGGAGGGCAGGAGCAGCGAGCAGTACTTC; cdr3_aa: CASRPSEGRSSEQYF
v_call: TRBV2; j_call: TRBJ2-1; cdr3_length: 16; d_call: TRBD2; clone_size: once; cdr3_nt: TGTGCCAGCAGTGCTCGGCTAGCGGGGAATCACAATGAGCAGTTCTTC; cdr3_aa: CASSARLAGNHNEQFF
v_call: TRBV30; j_call: TRBJ1-5; cdr3_length: 14; d_call: NA; clone_size: NA; cdr3_nt: TGTGCCTGGAGTGTTTCAATTAGCAATCAGCCCCAGCATTTT; cdr3_aa: CAWSVSISNQPQHF
v_call: TRBV11-2; j_call: TRBJ2-5; cdr3_length: 16; d_call: TRBD1; clone_size: NA; cdr3_nt: TGTGCCAGCAGTTTTACCGGGACAGGGAGGGGAGAGACCCAGTACTTC; cdr3_aa: CASSFTGTGRGETQYF